A single TCR beta chain is shown here with its context. The antigen this receptor binds is unknown. Per-nucleotide qualities are absent, and no much larger clonotype sits a single base away. Collaborating institutions collected whole blood in K2EDTA tubes following their own protocols. For TCRbeta analysis, collaborator samples were shipped as frozen whole blood, as isolated PBMCs, or as DNA extracted from either sample type. From the cysteine up to the phenylalanine, the CDR3 has a length of 13 residues. Left in the record is the CDR3 DNA by itself, 39 bases read in frame from the first base. Looking up the germline V gene yields CDR1 MNHEY and CDR2 SVGEGT. Compared with germline, V lacks 5 bases and J lacks 4 bases; bases without a gene match: 4. TCRbeta CDR3 regions were amplified from genomic DNA by means of the immunoSEQ Assay, a bias-controlled multiplex PCR. The paper's data handling went like this. The number of nucleated cells in each sample was estimated from the amplification of reference gene primers within the assay. Sequence reads were collapsed and filtered to measure the absolute abundance of every unique TCRbeta CDR3 rearrangement. For each sample, productive Simpson clonality was calculated as the square root of Simpson's diversity index across productive rearrangements. Here the immuneACCESS table is served through TCRdb, limited to in-frame sequences with V and J called. Missing clones are a known gap in these copies; in checked studies unresolved V genes cover under half, and the rest lacks a known reason. That table gives V, J and clone size, and the DNA gave D and trimming. This sample gives about 180,000 clones in total; 83% of them show up just once. The top ten constitute approximately 1.4% of the sample.

This sample is part of a study of blood T cell repertoires in COVID-19 (dated by TCRdb to the early 2020s). Some background on the complete study: Collaborator samples came from the United States, Italy and Spain and covered acute and convalescent phases of COVID-19. Sample metadata almost always included a de-identified subject ID, COVID-19 status, age in years and sex. Samples were obtained from the ongoing ImmuneRACE study (first 160 participants) and from 1,000 to 1,500 subjects provided by 6 global collaborators. The prospective study material was composed of cDNA or gDNA derived from T cells, B-cell-depleted T cells, or PBMCs. The repertoires were made available in a free public database intended to serve as a resource for research on the immune response to SARS-CoV-2. Subjects who had been exposed to COVID-19, were actively infected with it, or had recovered from it provided the deeply sampled blood TCRbeta repertoires that made up the dataset. Where HLA class I and class II types were available, the types were taken from metadata supplied by the sample provider, not from assay-based typing. What the research found in general, with its limitations: The quantity of clinical and demographic metadata differed by source and by participant and was supplied without curation.

The sample was peripheral blood. This clonotype originated in a human donor in a cohort sampled during active COVID-19. The chain employs TRBV6-2 or TRBV6-3 and TRBJ1-1; a stretch of 7 junction bases matches TRBD1. The CDR3 reads CASSQGEFTEAFF. The DNA sequence is given as TGTGCCAGCAGTCAGGGGGAGTTCACTGAAGCTTTCTTT.